This section outlines one T cell receptor beta chain sequence together with its context. This entry belongs to a study of T cells in narcolepsy. Measured with immunoSEQ multiplex PCR; TCRdb has only the in-frame clones, and not every one. Of about 32,000 clones in the sample, roughly 83% were seen once. The CDR3 runs 14 residues. Trimming cost V 4 bases and J 8 bases; bases outside gene matches: 8. Germline V gives CDR1 GTSNPN, CDR2 SVGIG (reference sequence). The receptor's source is a human donor with narcolepsy. The gene calls are TRBV30 and TRBJ2-3; 11 nucleotides line up with TRBD2. Sequencing was performed on CD45RA- memory CD4+ T cells from PBMCs. The CDR3 spells CAWKVAGGPGTQYF. The DNA for the CDR3 is TGTGCCTGGAAAGTAGCGGGAGGGCCCGGTACGCAGTATTTT.